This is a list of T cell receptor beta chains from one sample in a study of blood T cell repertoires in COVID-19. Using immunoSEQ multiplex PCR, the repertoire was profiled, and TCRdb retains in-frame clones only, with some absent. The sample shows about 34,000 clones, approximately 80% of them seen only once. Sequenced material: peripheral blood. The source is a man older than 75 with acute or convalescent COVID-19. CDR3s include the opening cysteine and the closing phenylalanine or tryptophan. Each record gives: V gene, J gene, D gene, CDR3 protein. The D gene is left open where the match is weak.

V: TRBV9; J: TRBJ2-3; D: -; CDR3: CASSVDQNTDTQYF
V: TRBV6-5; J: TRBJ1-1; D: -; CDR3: CASSYSGGAGTEAFF
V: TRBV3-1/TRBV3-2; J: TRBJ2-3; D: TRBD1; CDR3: CASSQVQGAPIGTDTQYF
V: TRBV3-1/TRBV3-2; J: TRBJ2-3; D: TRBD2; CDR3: CASSQDYLGGGTRRADTQYF
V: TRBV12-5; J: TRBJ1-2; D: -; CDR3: CASGRTGYGYTF
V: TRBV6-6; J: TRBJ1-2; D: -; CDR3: CASSYNSRNAYGYTF
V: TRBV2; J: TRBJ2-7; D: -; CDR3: CASSEDRSSYEQYF
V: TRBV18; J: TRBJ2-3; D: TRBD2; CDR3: CASSPGTSGSPDTQYF
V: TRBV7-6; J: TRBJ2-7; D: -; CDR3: CASSTGHRYEQYF
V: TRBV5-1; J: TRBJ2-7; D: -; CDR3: CASSLDRGHEQYF
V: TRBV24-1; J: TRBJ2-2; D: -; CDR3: CATSGTANTGELFF
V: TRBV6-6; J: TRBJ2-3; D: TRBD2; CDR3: CASSQLLGFGRAVDTQYF
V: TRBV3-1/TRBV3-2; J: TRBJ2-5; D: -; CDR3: CASSPQYPSYVYQETQYF
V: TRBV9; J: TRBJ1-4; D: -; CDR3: CASSPRGATNEKLFF
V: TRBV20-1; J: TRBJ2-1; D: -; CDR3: CSARDLRGQFF
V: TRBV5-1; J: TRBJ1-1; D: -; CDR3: CASSPGGNGAEAFF
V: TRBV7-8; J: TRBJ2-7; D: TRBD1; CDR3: CASSPWTGDDDEQYF
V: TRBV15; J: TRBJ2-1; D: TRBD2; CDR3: CATSARRGAGAHNEQFF
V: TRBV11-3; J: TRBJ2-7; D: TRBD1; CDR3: CASSSDDRGYEQYF
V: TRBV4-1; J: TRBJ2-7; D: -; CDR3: CASSLDSEQYF
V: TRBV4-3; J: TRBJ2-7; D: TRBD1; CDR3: CASSRGTGDSYEQYF
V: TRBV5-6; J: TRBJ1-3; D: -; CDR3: CASSLARSSGNTIYF
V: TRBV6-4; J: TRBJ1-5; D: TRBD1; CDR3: CASSPGTGSNQPQHF
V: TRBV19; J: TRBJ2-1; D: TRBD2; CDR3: CASSIGPSGRLDNEQFF
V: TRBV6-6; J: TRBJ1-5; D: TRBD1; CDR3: CASSPRQGGNQPQHF
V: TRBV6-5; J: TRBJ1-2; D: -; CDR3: CASRSDFNYGYTF
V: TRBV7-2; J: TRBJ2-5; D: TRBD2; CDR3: CASSPPGGQETQYF
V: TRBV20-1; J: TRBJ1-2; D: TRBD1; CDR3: CSASLTGYLDYGYTF
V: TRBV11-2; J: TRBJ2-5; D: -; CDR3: CASTPAAGGLSGSWETQYF